This passage covers 31 T cell receptor beta chains from one sample sequenced in a study of CD8+CD57+ T cells in acquired aplastic anemia. The sequenced patients had an expansion of CD8+CD57+ cells seen by flow cytometry. According to the study, genomic DNA was the template for TCR beta VDJ and CDR3 profiling. From the reads, TCRdb called clonotypes with MiXCR, one entry per CDR3 protein. The sample holds 150,000 or so distinct CDR3 sequences, 40% to 55% seen once. Sequencing used sorted CD4+, CD8+, or CD8+CD57+ T cells (not recorded which) from PBMCs. Receptors originate from a human donor with aplastic anemia.

The sample holds many counts of this clonotype. This rearrangement joins TRBV5-8 to TRBJ1-6, with 9 bases matching TRBD1. Germline values: CDR1 SGHTS, CDR2 YDEGEE. V trimming: 4 bases; J trimming: 8 bases; junction bases outside the gene matches: 1. The CDR3 is made up of 13 amino acids. CDR3 sequence (DNA): TGTGCCAGCAGCCGGGACAGGGATTCACCCCTCCACTTT. Its translation: CASSRDRDSPLHF.

The chain employs TRBV19 and TRBJ1-1, with a possible D match to TRBD1 (6 bases). The V gene's germline CDR1 is LNHDA and CDR2 SQIVND (reference sequence). The CDR3 totals 11 residues. V was shortened by 9 bases and J by 5 bases, with 10 bases between the two germline ends. CDR3 loop: CASQGWTEAFF. The DNA of the CDR3 is TGTGCCAGCCAGGGGTGGACTGAAGCTTTCTTT.

This clonotype was counted a few times. The J gene is TRBJ1-3, the V gene TRBV6-1, with D possibly matching TRBD1 (6 bases). The CDR3 is made up of 15 amino acids. Between the trimmed V and J ends, which lost 8 bases and 4 bases, there was a span of 18 bases. Germline CDR1 and CDR2: MNHNS and SASEGT. The chain's CDR3 is CASAGDVTLGNTIYF. The DNA of the CDR3 is TGTGCCAGCGCAGGGGACGTCACTCTGGGAAACACCATATATTTT.

This clonotype was counted between two and nine times. The chain is built from TRBV10-2 and TRBJ1-1; TRBD1 matches at 8 bases. Unmatched junction bases numbered 0, after V lost 6 bases and J lost 0 bases. CDR3 size: 13 residues. CDR1 WSHSY and CDR2 SAAADI come from the germline V gene. The CDR3 loop reads CASRTGVNTEAFF. The CDR3 region has the DNA TGCGCCAGCAGGACAGGGGTGAACACTGAAGCTTTCTTT.

This clonotype has a handful of counts. This chain uses TRBV5-1 with TRBJ2-1; 7 bases line up with TRBD2. V was pared by 0 bases and J by 4 bases, with 1 base of the junction left unmatched. The V gene's germline CDR1 is SGHRS and CDR2 YFSETQ. The CDR3 contains 14 residues. Here the CDR3 reads CASSLGGGYNEQFF. CDR3 nucleotides: TGCGCCAGCAGCTTGGGCGGGGGTTACAATGAGCAGTTCTTC. Drawing the rest from reference TRBV5-1 and TRBJ2-1, the complete variable domain is KAGVTQTPRYLIKTRGQQVTLSCSPISGHRSVSWYQQTPGQGLQFLFEYFSETQRNKGNFPGRFSGRQFSNSRSEMNVSTLELGDSALYLCASSLGGGYNEQFFGPGTRLTVL.

DNA of the CDR3: TGCAGTGCTAGGGCAAACAGGGGGCGTATGTACACTGAAGCTTTCTTT. Its translation is CSARANRGRMYTEAFF. The V and J genes are TRBV20-1 and TRBJ1-1, with 9 positions matching TRBD1. Germline V gene lookup returns CDR1 DFQATT and CDR2 SNEGSKA (reference sequence). The CDR3 spans 16 residues. V lost 3 bases to trimming and J lost 3 bases; unmatched junction nucleotides: 11.

This clonotype was detected ten times or more. The chain employs TRBV20-1 and TRBJ2-7, with 9 nucleotides matching TRBD1. In germline, CDR1 is DFQATT, CDR2 SNEGSKA (reference sequence). The CDR3 is made up of 16 amino acids. With V trimmed by 6 bases and J by 1 base, 13 bases remained unmatched. The CDR3 is CSAEGFDRGDSYEQYF. For the CDR3, the DNA is TGCAGTGCCGAGGGGTTTGACAGGGGGGATTCCTACGAGCAGTACTTC.

The chain couples TRBV19 to TRBJ1-3, with D perhaps matching TRBD1 (5 bases). Germline V CDR1 and CDR2: LNHDA, SQIVND (reference sequence). The ends were cut back, 3 bases at V and 2 bases at J, with 11 bases in the middle. The CDR3 covers 15 residues. The CDR3 nucleotides read TGTGCCAGTAGTATCTACGGGACGGCTGGAAACACCATATATTTT. Its protein is CASSIYGTAGNTIYF.

This sequence joins TRBV29-1 and TRBJ2-7, with unresolved D. Trimming removed 0 bases from V and 3 bases from J, with 6 bases in between. Germline values: CDR1 SQVTM, CDR2 ANQGSEA. The CDR3 sequence is 12 residues long. The CDR3 coding sequence is TGCAGCGTTGAAGATCTTGGCTACGAGCAGTACTTC. This sequence encodes CSVEDLGYEQYF.

In its sample, this clonotype was seen many times. The junction differs from germline at one of its ends, possibly a read error. This sequence joins TRBV10-3 and TRBJ1-6; tentative D call: TRBD1 (5 bases). From germline, CDR1 is ENHRY and CDR2 SYGVKD. The CDR3 totals 14 residues. The DNA for the CDR3 is TGTGCCATCAGTGTAGGGACCCTTAATTTACCCCTCCACTTT. As protein: CAISVGTLNLPLHF.

This clonotype occurred a few times. The V gene is TRBV29-1, the J gene TRBJ1-2; D may be TRBD1 (6 bases). V lost 6 bases to trimming and J lost 7 bases, with 21 bases between them. The CDR3 extends over 14 amino acids. In germline, CDR1 is SQVTM, CDR2 ANQGSEA. Here the CDR3 DNA reads TGCAGCGTAGGGGGGGAGGCGAGTATTCGTGGCTACACCTTC. It translates to CSVGGEASIRGYTF.

The sample holds a few counts of this clonotype. V usage is TRBV18 and J usage is TRBJ2-1; D is unclear. Germline V CDR1 and CDR2: KGHSH, LQKENI. V was cut by 8 bases and J by 9 bases, with 23 bases left in between. The CDR3 sequence is 15 residues long. DNA for the CDR3: TGTGCCAGCCTGGAGAGAGCTCTGCCGGATGGTGAGCAGTTCTTC. Amino acids: CASLERALPDGEQFF.

This chain uses TRBV15 with TRBJ2-7; perhaps D is TRBD1 or TRBD2 (5 bases each). In germline, CDR1 is LNHNV, CDR2 YYDKDF (reference sequence). The CDR3 totals 16 residues. The ends were cut back, 0 bases at V and 2 bases at J, with 14 bases in the middle. CDR3 in amino acids: CATSRDRGGTPYEQYF. As DNA, the CDR3 is TGTGCCACCAGCAGAGATCGGGGCGGTACCCCCTACGAGCAGTACTTC. The variable domain in full, completed from reference TRBV15 and TRBJ2-7, reads DAMVIQNPRYQVTQFGKPVTLSCSQTLNHNVMYWYQQKSSQAPKLLFHYYDKDFNNEADTPDNFQSRRPNTSFCFLDIRSPGLGDTAMYLCATSRDRGGTPYEQYFGPGTRLTVT.

There are many counts of this clonotype. This chain uses TRBV19 with TRBJ1-1, with 7 bases identical to TRBD1. Trimming cost V 3 bases and J 5 bases; bases outside gene matches: 6. The CDR3 extends over 14 amino acids. Germline CDR1 is LNHDA and CDR2 is SQIVND (reference sequence). The chain's CDR3 is CASSITGAGTEAFF. CDR3 nucleotides: TGTGCCAGTAGTATCACAGGGGCCGGTACTGAAGCTTTCTTT.

Many counts were recorded for this clonotype. The rearrangement links TRBV11-2 to TRBJ2-7; TRBD2 matches at 7 bases. CDR1 is SGHAT, CDR2 FQNNGV, per germline. The CDR3 has 18 residues. V shed 1 base, J shed 0 bases, and the junction held 12 bases outside the gene matches. The CDR3 loop reads CASSLVQGGAGSSYEQYF. The CDR3 DNA reads TGTGCCAGCAGCTTAGTTCAGGGAGGAGCGGGGAGCTCCTACGAGCAGTACTTC.

The rearrangement links TRBV10-3 to TRBJ2-2, with D possibly being TRBD1 or TRBD2 (7 bases each). This CDR3 has 16 residues. CDR1 and CDR2 (germline): ENHRY, SYGVKD. V gave up 10 bases and J gave up 6 bases, with 24 bases separating them. The CDR3 DNA is TGTGCCAGCGGGACAGAGATGTATCGGGGGGCCGGGGAGCTGTTTTTT. Residues: CASGTEMYRGAGELFF.

This clonotype was picked up a small number of times. V is TRBV5-1 and J is TRBJ2-2, with 9 bases that match TRBD2. This CDR3 has 20 amino acids. Per germline, CDR1 SGHRS and CDR2 YFSETQ. V was clipped by 4 bases and J by 0 bases; unmatched bases: 16. DNA for the CDR3: TGCGCCAGCAGCCTTGGGGTCGTTTGGACTAGCGCTCCGAACACCGGGGAGCTGTTTTTT. It codes for CASSLGVVWTSAPNTGELFF.

To note about this clonotype: One end of the junction varies from germline; a read error may be responsible. The rearrangement joins TRBV7-2 to TRBJ2-2; a possible D gene is TRBD2 (5 bases). The V gene's germline CDR1 is SGHTA and CDR2 FQGNSA. This CDR3 has 15 residues. The CDR3 DNA sequence: TGTGCTAGCAGCCCTAGTCCGGGAAACACCGGGGAGCTGTCTTTT. Its translation: CASSPSPGNTGELSF.

This clonotype was observed many times. This rearrangement joins TRBV9 to TRBJ2-5, with 9 positions matching TRBD2. The V gene's germline CDR1 is SGDLS and CDR2 YYNGEE. Trimming took 0 bases from V and 0 from J; bases not matched to a gene: 6. The CDR3 is 17 amino acids. The CDR3 nucleotides are TGTGCCAGCAGCGTAGCTACGGCGGGGGGGTACCAAGAGACCCAGTACTTC. Amino acid sequence: CASSVATAGGYQETQYF.

A single count supports this clonotype. The J gene is TRBJ2-3, the V gene TRBV24-1, with D hard to call. CDR1 and CDR2 from the germline V gene are KGHDR and SFDVKD. The CDR3 is 13 residues long. Trimming removed 4 bases at V and 5 bases at J, with 9 bases between. The CDR3 reads CATSDPAIDTQYF. CDR3 bases: TGTGCCACCAGTGACCCCGCCATAGATACGCAGTATTTT.

This clonotype was seen many times. This chain links TRBV7-9 with TRBJ1-3; the D is unclear. CDR1 is SEHNR, CDR2 FQNEAQ, per germline (reference sequence). Trimming took 1 base from V and 0 from J, leaving 10 bases between them. CDR3 length: 16 amino acids. The CDR3 loop reads CASSLVVGASGNTIYF. CDR3 DNA: TGTGCCAGCAGCTTAGTGGTCGGAGCCTCTGGAAACACCATATATTTT. The variable domain in full, with the rest retrieved from reference TRBV7-9 and TRBJ1-3, is DTGVSQNPRHKITKRGQNVTFRCDPISEHNRLYWYRQTLGQGPEFLTYFQNEAQLEKSRLLSDRFSAERPKGSFSTLEIQRTEQGDSAMYLCASSLVVGASGNTIYFGEGSWLTVV.

The V gene is TRBV20-1, the J gene TRBJ1-2; D not resolved. Trimming left V 0 bases short and J 8 bases short, with 7 bases between. This CDR3 is 11 amino acids long. Germline values: CDR1 DFQATT, CDR2 SNEGSKA (reference sequence). In DNA form, the CDR3 reads TGCAGTGCTAGAGAGGGCGAGGGCTACACCTTC. Translation gives CSAREGEGYTF.

This clonotype was recorded many times. The chain links TRBV9 to TRBJ1-1; 7 bases line up with TRBD1. The CDR3 consists of 15 residues. Trimming at V came to 3 bases and at J to 1 base, leaving 6 bases not matched to a gene. Per the germline V gene, CDR1 is SGDLS and CDR2 is YYNGEE. The CDR3 coding sequence is TGTGCCAGCAGCGCCTCGGGACAGTGGAACACTGAAGCTTTCTTT. Protein product: CASSASGQWNTEAFF.

About this clonotype: With a much larger clone just one base away, this may be a read error. This rearrangement joins TRBV9 to TRBJ1-1, with 7 bases aligning to TRBD1. The germline V gene has CDR1 SGDLS and CDR2 YYNGEE. CDR3 length equals 15 residues. The CDR3 loop reads CASRLVEGGYTEAFF. CDR3 bases: TGCGCCAGCCGCTTGGTAGAAGGGGGCTACACTGAAGCTTTCTTT.

The chain has TRBV29-1 and TRBJ1-1; D gene ambiguous. The CDR3 consists of 15 residues. CDR1 SQVTM and CDR2 ANQGSEA come from the germline V gene. V dropped 7 bases and J dropped 0 bases, with 18 bases sitting between them. The CDR3 region has the DNA TGCAGCGACAGAGAGTGGGCTTCCATGAACACTGAAGCTTTCTTT. It yields the protein CSDREWASMNTEAFF.

This clonotype was seen repeatedly, ten times or more. V and J are TRBV20-1 and TRBJ1-2, with D possibly matching TRBD1 (5 bases). CDR1 is DFQATT, CDR2 SNEGSKA, per germline (reference sequence). The CDR3 contains 15 residues. V lost 5 bases to trimming and J lost 0 bases, with 16 bases between them. In DNA form, the CDR3 reads TGCAGTGCTCCCGCCCGACAGTTCCCTAACTATGGCTACACCTTC. The encoded protein is CSAPARQFPNYGYTF.

This chain links TRBV9 with TRBJ2-2; D is ambiguous. The germline V gene has CDR1 SGDLS and CDR2 YYNGEE. V was cut by 2 bases and J by 6 bases, with 2 bases left in between. CDR3 length: 11 residues. CDR3 in DNA: TGTGCCAGCAGCGTTTCCGGGGAGCTGTTTTTT. It encodes CASSVSGELFF. The variable domain in full, completed from reference TRBV9 and TRBJ2-2, reads DSGVTQTPKHLITATGQRVTLRCSPRSGDLSVYWYQQSLDQGLQFLIQYYNGEERAKGNILERFSAQQFPDLHSELNLSSLELGDSALYFCASSVSGELFFGEGSRLTVL.

This clonotype has ten or more counts. The CDR3 is CASAPRVFEQFF. In nucleotides, the CDR3 is TGTGCCAGCGCCCCCCGGGTGTTTGAGCAGTTCTTC. The chain employs TRBV7-8 and TRBJ2-1; D uncertain. Trimming took 8 bases from V and 9 from J, leaving 14 bases between them. This CDR3 has 12 amino acids. Per germline, CDR1 SGHVS and CDR2 FQNEAQ.

V is TRBV6-2 or TRBV6-3 and J is TRBJ1-6; D call uncertain. This CDR3 has 14 amino acids. Between the trimmed V and J ends, which lost 4 bases and 9 bases, there was a span of 13 bases. The germline CDR1 and CDR2 sequences are MNHEY and SVGEGT. Here the CDR3 reads CASSFRAAGSPLHF. CDR3 sequence (DNA): TGTGCCAGCAGTTTCCGGGCCGCGGGTTCACCCCTCCACTTT.

This clonotype was seen at least ten times. The V call is TRBV2, the J call TRBJ2-5, with 12 bases aligning to TRBD1. V gave up 2 bases and J gave up 6 bases; unmatched junction bases: 22. The CDR3 spans 21 residues. CDR1 is SNHLY and CDR2 is FYNNEI in the germline V gene. The CDR3 spells CASSELGVFLTPGQGAKTQYF. In DNA, the CDR3 is TGTGCCAGCAGTGAATTAGGAGTATTCCTTACCCCGGGACAGGGGGCAAAGACCCAGTACTTC. Complete variable domain (other parts from reference TRBV2 and TRBJ2-5): EPEVTQTPSHQVTQMGQEVILRCVPISNHLYFYWYRQILGQKVEFLVSFYNNEISEKSEIFDDQFSVERPDGSNFTLKIRSTKLEDSAMYFCASSELGVFLTPGQGAKTQYFGPGTRLLVL.

This clonotype was detected only a few times. The CDR3 sequence is CASSPNPGTRQTEAFF. CDR3 nucleotides: TGTGCCAGCAGCCCTAACCCCGGGACCCGCCAGACTGAAGCTTTCTTT. The chain employs TRBV3-1 and TRBJ1-1, with a possible D match to TRBD1 (5 bases). Germline CDR1 is LGHDT and CDR2 is YNNKEL (reference sequence). This CDR3 is built from 16 residues. Trimming took 4 bases from V and 5 from J, leaving 20 bases between them.